Presented here are 13 T cell receptor beta chains from one specimen sequenced in a study of blood T cell repertoires in COVID-19. The assay was immunoSEQ multiplex PCR, and TCRdb's table has in-frame clones only and misses some. The sample holds nearly 250,000 clones; around 90% are singletons and the top ten take about 0.95%. Material: PBMCs or T cells enriched from blood (not recorded which). Receptors were obtained from a man in his fifties or sixties who had been exposed to COVID-19.

The chain joins TRBV6-1 to TRBJ2-7; TRBD2 aligns across 11 bases. The CDR3 is 15 amino acids. Germline V gene data show CDR1 as MNHNS and CDR2 as SASEGT. Losses at the gene ends were 3 bases for V and 3 bases for J; bases not matched to a gene: 4. For the CDR3, the DNA is TGTGCCAGCAGTGAGCAGGGACTAGCGGACTACGAGCAGTACGTC. It translates to CASSEQGLADYEQYV.

The V gene is TRBV11-2, the J gene TRBJ1-1; 10 bases map to TRBD1. Germline lookup yields CDR1 SGHAT and CDR2 FQNNGV. The CDR3 is made up of 13 amino acids. Losses at the gene ends were 4 bases for V and 10 bases for J; bases not matched to a gene: 6. The CDR3 nucleotides are TGTGCCAGCAGCTCCGGGACAGGGGTTTTAGCTTTCTTT. It yields the protein CASSSGTGVLAFF.

This clone is a singleton in its sample. The V and J genes are TRBV28 and TRBJ1-2, with D possibly being TRBD1 (5 bases). Trimming took 7 bases from V and 4 from J, leaving 19 bases between them. CDR1 is MDHEN and CDR2 is SYDVKM in the germline V gene. CDR3 length equals 15 residues. CDR3 nucleotide sequence: TGTGCCAGCACCCTCTCCGGGAGGGGCCGCTATGGCTACACCTTC. This codes for CASTLSGRGRYGYTF.

The rearrangement uses TRBV28 and TRBJ1-1, with D hard to call. Trimming shortened V by 7 bases and J by 2 bases, and 11 bases separated the two germline ends. This CDR3 comprises 13 residues. The V gene's germline CDR1 is MDHEN and CDR2 SYDVKM. CDR3 in amino acids: CASNVPGNTEAFF. CDR3 sequence (DNA): TGTGCCAGCAACGTTCCGGGTAACACTGAAGCTTTCTTT.

The rearrangement uses TRBV9 and TRBJ2-2, with 9 nucleotides matching TRBD2. The V gene's germline CDR1 is SGDLS and CDR2 YYNGEE. The CDR3 is made up of 17 amino acids. V was clipped by 0 bases and J by 7 bases; unmatched bases: 10. CDR3 in amino acids: CASSVAPAGGLGGELFF. CDR3 DNA sequence: TGTGCCAGCAGCGTAGCTCCCGCGGGAGGGCTCGGCGGGGAGCTGTTTTTT.

The J gene is TRBJ1-6, the V gene TRBV7-6, with 8 bases that match TRBD1. This CDR3 region has 15 residues. Trimming removed 2 bases from V and 10 bases from J; junction bases left unmatched: 7. Germline V gives CDR1 SGHVS, CDR2 FNYEAQ. The CDR3 loop is CASSLQGQGESPLHF. In DNA form, the CDR3 reads TGTGCCAGCAGCTTACAAGGACAGGGTGAATCACCCCTCCACTTT.

For the CDR3, the DNA is TGCGCCAGCAGCTCGTACAGAGCCTCCCCCTACAATGAGCAGTTCTTC. It codes for CASSSYRASPYNEQFF. V is TRBV5-1 and J is TRBJ2-1; D unresolved. The length of the CDR3 is 16 residues. Trimming shortened V by 3 bases and J by 2 bases, and 15 bases separated the two germline ends. The germline CDR1 and CDR2 sequences are SGHRS and YFSETQ.

In DNA form, the CDR3 reads TGTGCCTGGAGTCCAGGGGTCTCCTACAATGAGCAGTTCTTC. Translation gives CAWSPGVSYNEQFF. The rearrangement uses TRBV30 and TRBJ2-1, with D perhaps TRBD1 (6 bases). V shed 2 bases and J shed 0 bases, with 8 bases lying between them. This CDR3 comprises 14 residues. CDR1 is GTSNPN, CDR2 SVGIG, per germline (reference sequence).

The chain uses TRBV28 and TRBJ1-1; D remains unclear. The CDR3 sequence is 15 residues long. Per the germline V gene, CDR1 is MDHEN and CDR2 is SYDVKM. With 2 bases removed from V and 1 base from J, the gap between germline ends came to 11 bases. CDR3 protein: CASSLPTDGNTEAFF. The CDR3, as DNA: TGTGCCAGCAGTTTACCGACTGACGGGAACACTGAAGCTTTCTTT.

The chain links TRBV2 to TRBJ1-6; 9 bases align to TRBD1. The CDR3 sequence is 16 residues long. V was clipped by 6 bases and J by 9 bases; unmatched bases: 12. Germline V gives CDR1 SNHLY, CDR2 FYNNEI. The CDR3 loop is CASSDTGGASFSPLHF. The DNA of the CDR3 is TGTGCCAGCAGCGACACAGGGGGCGCCAGTTTTTCACCCCTCCACTTT.

The rearrangement uses TRBV10-3 and TRBJ2-3, with TRBD2 matching over 12 bases. J gave up 2 bases and V 10 bases, and 10 bases lay outside the gene matches. CDR1 and CDR2 from the germline V gene are ENHRY and SYGVKD. This CDR3 region has 16 residues. DNA for the CDR3: TGTGCCACGACCCCCGGACTAGCGGGGAACACAGATACGCAGTATTTT. This translates into CATTPGLAGNTDTQYF.

The V and J genes are TRBV27 and TRBJ1-1, with D possibly TRBD1 on 5 matching bases. The V end was cut by 3 bases, the J end by 1 base, with 15 bases between. Germline loops: CDR1 MNHEY, CDR2 SMNVEV (reference sequence). The CDR3 is 16 residues long. The CDR3 DNA follows: TGTGCCAGCAGTTTTTCACAGGTTTTGTGGAACACTGAAGCTTTCTTT. Protein: CASSFSQVLWNTEAFF.

The chain uses TRBV2 and TRBJ1-1; 8 nucleotides line up with TRBD1. The CDR3 is made up of 15 amino acids. Per germline, CDR1 SNHLY and CDR2 FYNNEI. V was pared by 5 bases and J by 3 bases, with 8 bases of the junction left unmatched. CDR3 in amino acids: CASSPQGAQDTEAFF. The CDR3 bases are TGTGCCAGCAGTCCCCAGGGGGCGCAGGACACTGAAGCTTTCTTT.